This TCR beta chain was found in a study of cytomegalovirus exposure and HLA in healthy donors (dated by TCRdb to about 2017). With respect to the entire study: In an earlier analysis of some 610 of the donors, 250 to 350 Gb of sequence data and some 100 million unique TCR beta sequences from roughly 180 million T cells were reported. Every repertoire in the discovery cohort had been generated on one and the same sequencing platform. Of the roughly 400 genotyped donors, roughly 80% fell in the genetic ancestry cluster associated with self-reported Caucasian donors. Class I and class II HLA loci were covered by the typing at four-digit resolution. On average, roughly 250,000 unique TCR beta nucleotide sequences were sequenced per donor among a few hundred genotyped donors of the cohort, with around 19% of those sequences being non-productive. An earlier analysis of 587 of the donors used high-throughput TCR beta sequencing to judge whether each TCR beta V gene segment behaved as functional or pseudogenic. Because of strong linkage in the cohort, roughly 5 DR-DQ haplotypes were treated as single units for association and clustering. A later genetic analysis used genome-wide SNP genotypes for about 60% of the 666 donors, treating that subset as a discovery cohort. Rather than using new phenotypic data, the later analysis identified candidate immune exposures from TCR beta sequences and from how often those sequences occurred across donors. Besides the first cohort of approximately 710 subjects, a separate validation cohort made up of over a hundred different subjects was used. Donor age, sex, ethnicity and CMV serostatus were compiled alongside the repertoire data. The aim of the study was to test whether cataloging public T cell receptors could identify signatures of past pathogen exposure. A later analysis re-examined previously published TCR beta repertoires from about 670 donors and added high-resolution HLA genotyping to investigate patterns of TCR occurrence. An early release covering about 600 HLA-typed donors comprised 250 to 350 gigabases of sequencing data and 85 million to 100 million unique TCR sequences. The study profiled the T cell repertoires of 666 subjects by immunosequencing and related them to cytomegalovirus serostatus. Typing coverage differed by locus: A, B, C, DRB1 and DQB1 were typed in roughly 620-640 donors, DQA1 in about 500, DPA1 in over 600, and DPB1 in just under 480. High-throughput TCR immunosequencing, statistical association of individual TCRs with disease status, and machine learning were combined to predict cytomegalovirus infection status. The research as a whole found: Broadly in line with IMGT annotations, most TCR beta V segments showed up in productive rearrangements about 90% or about 30% of the time in an earlier analysis of approximately 640 of the donors. Several of the top co-occurrence clusters appeared to be linked to parvovirus B19, influenza, CMV and Epstein-Barr virus, according to a later analysis. The cohort was sequenced for TCR beta chains only, and without alpha or paired-chain data the features that could be detected were limited. According to the authors, the approach could potentially be generalized to other disease states and immunological phenotypes. Across donors, most TCR sequences were observed very rarely, whereas some public TCRs were present in many individuals. For the cohort, immune exposure information was limited to CMV serostatus. When HLA alleles, especially DR and DQ, strongly co-occurred, TCR associations were difficult to assign to individual alleles. In a later genetic analysis, fewer N-insertions in productive TCRs were reported among donors in an Asian-associated ancestry cluster than the approximately 710-donor mean. In a later analysis, about 16,000 TCR beta sequences were associated with specific HLA alleles at a false discovery rate of 0.05. Roughly uniform sequencing depth across donors was assumed in presence/absence analyses, although this assumption may not hold. Cytomegalovirus status was reported to be diagnosed by the classifier with high specificity and sensitivity in both the original and validation cohorts. A total of roughly 160 TCR beta chains were listed by the study as associated with cytomegalovirus. Because HLA typing was unavailable for some donors at each locus, only the typed subset was used in association tests. A later genetic analysis associated a missense DCLRE1C variant with V-gene and J-gene trimming of TCR beta chains, and an independent cohort replicated the association. Because the 87-base-pair reads could not distinguish some IMGT-functional V segments, including TRBV6-2 and TRBV6-3, those segments were excluded. In a later analysis, TCR association rates were found to vary across HLA loci, with the most associated TCRs seen for DRB1 alleles and the fewest for HLA-C alleles. The earlier analysis of 587 of the donors excluded roughly 17 rarely observed V segments, including chromosome 9 orphons, because counts were too low. Most CMV-associated TCR beta chains appeared to be HLA-restricted in a later analysis, and the HLA associations seemed to be driven largely by CMV exposure. The sequencing pipeline was judged likely to have produced a cluster of highly shared sequence variants as a technical artifact. In a later analysis, HLA-associated TCR beta chains showed more clonal expansion and lower generation probabilities than non-associated chains that were equally common. Linkage disequilibrium might explain the correlated functional status among segregating V segments, but an unknown experimental factor could not be excluded. In vitro tests confirmed that a few of the cytomegalovirus-associated TCR beta chains recognize cytomegalovirus antigens. A further reported finding was that TCR beta sequences accurately predicted the HLA-A and HLA-B alleles for most subjects in the first cohort.

The CDR3 starts with the cysteine, ends with the phenylalanine, and has 16 residues. Only the CDR3 DNA stays, 48 bases, in frame from base 1. In the germline V gene, CDR1 corresponds to LGHNT and CDR2 to FRNRAP. V drops 1 base and J drops 2 bases, leaving 15 bases in between. Concerning this clone: Its antigen target is currently unknown. No much larger clone is present one base from it, and per-base qualities are unavailable.

Receptors were amplified or captured by the immunoSEQ multiplex PCR assay. For the multiplex PCR, a mixture combining 60 forward primers for TCR Vbeta segments and 13 reverse primers for TCR Jbeta segments was used. Amplification of the CDR3 region of rearranged TCR beta genes was performed with a multiplex PCR assay on genomic DNA. The amplified TCR beta libraries were sequenced on the Illumina HiSeq System as 87-base-pair reads. From the authors' description of their analysis: Across the 670 or so repertoires, a later analysis counted some 81 million unique TCR beta chains, 9.5 million to 12 million of which were shared by at least two donors. To remove PCR and sequencing errors, raw reads were error-corrected and collapsed into unique sequences using a nearest-neighbor algorithm that merged closely related sequences. Alignment of CDR3 sequences to IMGT reference sequences was used to assign V, D and J gene segments. Each retained sequence needed at least a six-nucleotide match to both a V gene segment and a J gene segment. A rearrangement counted as productive if the CDR3 had no stop codons and remained in frame with V and J, and every other rearrangement counted as non-productive. CDR3 was defined according to IMGT convention as the region running from the second conserved V-encoded cysteine to the conserved J-encoded phenylalanine. The earlier analysis of fewer than 700 of the donors excluded sequences that lacked an unambiguous match to a single V gene segment. In an earlier analysis of approximately 550 of the donors, V segments were called functional above 56.7% productive rearrangements and were called segregating when the between-donor standard deviation exceeded 5%. A statistical classification framework was built to diagnose cytomegalovirus status from the catalog of TCR beta chain sequences. A later analysis assigned V and J genes by comparing TCR nucleotide sequences with IMGT/GENE-DB human TR gene sequences. A later analysis assigned CDR3 sequences and most-parsimonious VDJ recombination scenarios with the TCRdist pipeline. In a later analysis, each TCR beta chain was defined by its CDR3 amino acid sequence together with its V-gene family, and reads lacking a unique V-gene family were excluded. To address suspected cross-contamination and a sequencing artifact, a later analysis removed several hundred highly shared, low-generation-probability nucleotide sequences. In a later analysis, a clonal expansion index was calculated for each public chain from normalized within-repertoire ranks of inferred template counts. Generation probabilities in a later analysis came from a VDJ recombination model fitted to out-of-frame rearrangements, and those results were checked against IGoR. Hypergeometric tests were used in a later analysis to score TCR-TCR, TCR-HLA and TCR-CMV co-occurrence, with a repertoire-size bias correction applied to the TCR pairs. To estimate false discovery rates, a later analysis permuted the HLA or CMV assignments 20 times. A later analysis grouped co-occurring TCRs with DBSCAN, adding TCRdist sequence similarity when clustering within HLA-allele-positive subsets. Repertoires with fewer than 30,000 or more than 120,000 public chains were left out of co-occurrence clustering, as were five repertoires with anomalous nucleotide sharing. In TCRdb, the immuneACCESS table is reduced to in-frame sequences with V and J assigned. These tables do not hold every clone; where another copy was compared, an unresolved V gene accounts for under half, and the others remain unexplained. V, J and clone size are taken as reported in that table, and D and trimming were inferred from the DNA itself. Within this sample are a few hundred thousand clones, with roughly four fifths of them counted one time only. The leading ten clones occupy less than 9% of the sample.

In total, 600 or so healthy bone marrow donors made up the cohort. At the time of sampling, all cohort members were nominally healthy, though unrecorded immune exposures were likely present. The donor tested CMV seropositive, placing the donor among the approximately 290 seropositive members of the cohort. A peripheral blood sample was provided by each donor, and peripheral blood mononuclear cells were used for TCR beta sequencing. Genomic DNA extraction from the blood cell samples was performed with the Qiagen DNeasy Blood Extraction Kit. This receptor was obtained from a woman aged 55 to 70 in good health and CMV-seropositive. Sequencing was carried out using PBMCs. The chain is assembled from TRBV12-5 and TRBJ2-7; TRBD1 could be the D gene, as 7 bases match. The bases read TGTGCTAGTGGTTTGGCCCTGCAGGGGGGAGCCTACGAGCAGTACTTC. Its product reads: CASGLALQGGAYEQYF.